Sequencing of this T cell receptor beta chain was carried out in a study of T cell clones after liver transplantation. Overall study context: Immunosuppression withdrawal was tried within 2 years after liver transplantation in this trial. Until 12-24 months post-transplant, subjects got standard immunosuppression and no induction. General study results and limits: Circulating graft-donor-reactive CD4 TCRbeta sequences fell significantly post-transplant in 5 of 8 subjects.

Assay used: immunoSEQ multiplex PCR; TCRdb lists only in-frame clones, some missing. The data hold about 20,000 clones, with 75% to 80% observed a single time. The CDR3 spans 12 residues. CDR1 is MDHEN and CDR2 is SYDVKM in the germline V gene. V shed 6 bases and J shed 6 bases, with 10 bases lying between them. This clone occurred a few times. What it binds is unknown. The chain employs TRBV28 and TRBJ2-3; the D is unclear. Sequencing used CD8+ T cells from blood, obtained approximately 54 months after liver transplant. The clonotype comes from a human patient who received a liver transplant. T cells may partly derive from the graft donor. CDR3 bases: TGTGCCAGCAGCCCCCTATCCGATACGCAGTATTTT. Encoded protein: CASSPLSDTQYF. Using reference TRBV28 and TRBJ2-3 for the parts outside the CDR3, the full variable domain is DVKVTQSSRYLVKRTGEKVFLECVQDMDHENMFWYRQDPGLGLRLIYFSYDVKMKEKGDIPEGYSVSREKKERFSLILESASTNQTSMYLCASSPLSDTQYFGPGTRLTVL.